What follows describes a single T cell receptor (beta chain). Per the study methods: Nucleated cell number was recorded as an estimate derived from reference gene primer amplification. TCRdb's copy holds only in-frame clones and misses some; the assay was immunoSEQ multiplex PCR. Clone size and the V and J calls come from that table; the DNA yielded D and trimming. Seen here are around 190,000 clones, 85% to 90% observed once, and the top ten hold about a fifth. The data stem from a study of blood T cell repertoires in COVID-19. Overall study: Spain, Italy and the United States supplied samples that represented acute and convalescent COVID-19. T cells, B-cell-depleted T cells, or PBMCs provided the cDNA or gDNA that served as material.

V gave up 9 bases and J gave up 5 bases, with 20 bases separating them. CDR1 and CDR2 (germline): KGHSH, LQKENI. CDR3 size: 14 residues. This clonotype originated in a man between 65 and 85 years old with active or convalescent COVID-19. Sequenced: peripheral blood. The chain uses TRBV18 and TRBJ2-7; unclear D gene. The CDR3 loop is CASSVRLAIDEQYF. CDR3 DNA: TGTGCCAGTTCAGTGAGACTCGCGATCGACGAGCAGTACTTC.